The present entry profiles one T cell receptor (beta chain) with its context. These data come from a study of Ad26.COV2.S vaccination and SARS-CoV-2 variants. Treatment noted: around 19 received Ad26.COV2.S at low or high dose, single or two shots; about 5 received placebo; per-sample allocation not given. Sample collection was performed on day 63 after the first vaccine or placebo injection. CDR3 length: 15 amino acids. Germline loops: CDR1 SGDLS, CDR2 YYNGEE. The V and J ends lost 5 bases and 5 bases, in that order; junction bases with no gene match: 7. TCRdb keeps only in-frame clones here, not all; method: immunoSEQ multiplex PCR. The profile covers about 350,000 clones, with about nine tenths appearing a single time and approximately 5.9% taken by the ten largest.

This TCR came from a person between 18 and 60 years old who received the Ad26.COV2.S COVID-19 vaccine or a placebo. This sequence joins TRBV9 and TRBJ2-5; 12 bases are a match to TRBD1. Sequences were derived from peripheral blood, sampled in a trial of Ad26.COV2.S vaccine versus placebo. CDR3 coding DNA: TGTGCCAGCAGGGCCGGGACAGGGGGCATGGAGACCCAGTACTTC. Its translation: CASRAGTGGMETQYF.